The rows below give T cell receptor beta chains drawn from one sample of a study of T cells expressing NK-cell markers. Following a re-call of the 5' RACE reads, TCRdb has one entry per CDR3 protein and lacks DNA. Its table lists about 180,000 distinct CDR3 sequences. Sequencing input: blood T cells: a sorted CD56 or NKG2C T cell subset, CD4+ or CD8+ T cells, or bulk PBMC T cells (not recorded which). The receptors shown here come from a woman between 18 and 69 years old in good health. CDR3s include the opening cysteine and the closing phenylalanine or tryptophan. Fields, in order: CDR3 protein, J gene, V gene.

CDR3: CASSLAWRPGAEDYEQYF; J: TRBJ2-7; V: TRBV5-1
CDR3: CASSNSGDTQYF; J: TRBJ2-3; V: TRBV5-1
CDR3: CASSPDRVSGNTIYF; J: TRBJ1-3; V: TRBV5-1
CDR3: CSAIRDYPYEQYF; J: TRBJ2-7; V: TRBV20-1
CDR3: CSAGFGDTQYF; J: TRBJ2-3; V: TRBV29-1
CDR3: CASSTGLAGEEQYF; J: TRBJ2-7; V: TRBV7-8
CDR3: CSARGRAGEQYF; J: TRBJ2-7; V: TRBV20-1
CDR3: CASSPTGDQNYGYTF; J: TRBJ1-2; V: TRBV7-9
CDR3: CASSRLVDRAIYEQYF; J: TRBJ2-7; V: TRBV4-1
CDR3: CSSGTGGAAVGYTF; J: TRBJ1-2; V: TRBV20-1
CDR3: CSARDLVGLDYGYTF; J: TRBJ1-2; V: TRBV20-1
CDR3: CASSFSRQAEQYF; J: TRBJ2-7; V: TRBV5-1
CDR3: CASSDGPSEQYF; J: TRBJ2-7; V: TRBV5-1
CDR3: CSARPSAHQETQYF; J: TRBJ2-5; V: TRBV20-1
CDR3: CSASKGTSGYEQYF; J: TRBJ2-7; V: TRBV20-1
CDR3: CAIGEDGTANEKLFF; J: TRBJ1-4; V: TRBV10-3
CDR3: CASSSSGSGELFF; J: TRBJ2-2; V: TRBV19
CDR3: CASSPSRGSGPYGYTF; J: TRBJ1-2; V: TRBV25-1
CDR3: CAISESTGVDTQYF; J: TRBJ2-3; V: TRBV10-3
CDR3: CASSPGTTADTQYF; J: TRBJ2-3; V: TRBV3-1
CDR3: CASRGQQKMALHF; J: TRBJ1-6; V: TRBV2
CDR3: CASSPWTSGTGEQFF; J: TRBJ2-1; V: TRBV3-1
CDR3: CASSRGTGAMNTEAFF; J: TRBJ1-1; V: TRBV5-5
CDR3: CASSTGIDSNQPQHF; J: TRBJ1-5; V: TRBV12-3/TRBV12-4
CDR3: CASSGTSGEYEQYF; J: TRBJ2-7; V: TRBV5-1
CDR3: CAISESGLDRSHQPQHF; J: TRBJ1-5; V: TRBV10-3
CDR3: CASRLGANVLTF; J: TRBJ2-6; V: TRBV7-2
CDR3: CSARAASRVGGDTQYF; J: TRBJ2-3; V: TRBV20-1
CDR3: CASAFQGDTQYF; J: TRBJ2-3; V: TRBV12-3/TRBV12-4
CDR3: CASSPRPARTGEKLFF; J: TRBJ1-4; V: TRBV18
CDR3: CASSLGFGSNQPQHF; J: TRBJ1-5; V: TRBV7-9
CDR3: CASSLNQGNEQFF; J: TRBJ2-1; V: TRBV5-1
CDR3: CASSLLGTSGTDTQYF; J: TRBJ2-3; V: TRBV7-8
CDR3: CSARDSLAGLTDTQYF; J: TRBJ2-3; V: TRBV20-1
CDR3: CASSQGLAESTEAFF; J: TRBJ1-1; V: TRBV4-1
CDR3: CASSPSLGGGHEQFF; J: TRBJ2-1; V: TRBV12-3/TRBV12-4
CDR3: CSARFYGLAGLQETQYF; J: TRBJ2-5; V: TRBV20-1
CDR3: CASRGLDYGYTF; J: TRBJ1-2; V: TRBV2
CDR3: CAISEWKHGYTF; J: TRBJ1-2; V: TRBV10-3
CDR3: CSAFDRGSGNTIYF; J: TRBJ1-3; V: TRBV20-1
CDR3: CASSPLQGSTEAFF; J: TRBJ1-1; V: TRBV27
CDR3: CASSLLLAGVADTQYF; J: TRBJ2-3; V: TRBV7-4
CDR3: CASSFWDRAYNEQFF; J: TRBJ2-1; V: TRBV5-5
CDR3: CASSGGENQPQHF; J: TRBJ1-5; V: TRBV5-1
CDR3: CASGLVLGPTPYEQYF; J: TRBJ2-7; V: TRBV12-5
CDR3: CAISESTSGRVEQFF; J: TRBJ2-1; V: TRBV10-3
CDR3: CASSLYPAREAFF; J: TRBJ1-1; V: TRBV12-3/TRBV12-4
CDR3: CAISESLLQETQYF; J: TRBJ2-5; V: TRBV10-3
CDR3: CASSLARGSGVSTDTQYF; J: TRBJ2-3; V: TRBV5-1
CDR3: CAWSGGGQWETQYF; J: TRBJ2-5; V: TRBV30
CDR3: CSAREERRTSGGAEPISYEQYF; J: TRBJ2-7; V: TRBV20-1
CDR3: CSGAGLAGPQETQYF; J: TRBJ2-5; V: TRBV29-1
CDR3: CATRGGVKNIQYF; J: TRBJ2-4; V: TRBV6-1
CDR3: CATTGGSSRGTGVTQYF; J: TRBJ2-5; V: TRBV19
CDR3: CASSPFGGGPYNEQFF; J: TRBJ2-1; V: TRBV3-1
CDR3: CASSSGGDEQFF; J: TRBJ2-1; V: TRBV7-8
CDR3: CASSLGDISGETQYF; J: TRBJ2-5; V: TRBV5-1
CDR3: CASSTGQGYDQPQHF; J: TRBJ1-5; V: TRBV5-6
CDR3: CASSPGGPPGKGQYF; J: TRBJ2-5; V: TRBV12-3/TRBV12-4